This TCR beta chain was identified in a study of control samples from healthy donors and cancer patients. The repertoire was sequenced with immunoSEQ multiplex PCR; TCRdb's copy has only in-frame clones and lacks some. The sample consists of tens of thousands of clones, 89% of them appearing once. The sequence derives from a man aged 45 to 65 in good health. The specimen was blood.

The CDR3, as DNA: TGCGCCAGCAGCTACACGTACCAAGAGACCCAGTACTTC. Translating gives CASSYTYQETQYF. The chain recombines TRBV5-1 with TRBJ2-5; D gene unclear. The germline V and J ends were trimmed by 3 bases and 0 bases, with 6 bases remaining between them. This CDR3 has 13 amino acids. CDR1 is SGHRS and CDR2 is YFSETQ in the germline V gene.